The 32 T cell receptor beta chains listed next were all sequenced from one sample in a study of a mutant IDH1 vaccine in newly diagnosed glioma. As for time point: week 11, during vaccination. The content of each vaccine dose was 300 ug of mutant IDH1 20-mer peptide, and topical imiquimod accompanied it. Sequencing used immunoSEQ multiplex PCR; TCRdb keeps in-frame clones, though not all of them. The table lists about 24,000 clones, around 80% of them singletons. The antigens of these receptors remain unknown. This sample comprised PBMCs, obtained from a glioma patient whose treatment included an IDH1 peptide vaccine. The receptors derive from a man aged 40-49 years with glioma.

This chain connects TRBV25-1 to TRBJ2-2; tentatively, D is TRBD1 or TRBD2 (6 bases each). The CDR3 contains 14 residues. The germline V gene encodes CDR1 MGHDK and CDR2 SYGVNS. Trimming cost V 2 bases and J 6 bases, with 10 bases left between them. Here the CDR3 DNA reads TGTGCCAGCAGTGAACACAGGGAGGCCGGGGAGCTGTTTTTT. Translated: CASSEHREAGELFF.

The chain combines TRBV6-4 with TRBJ2-1; D is ambiguous. V was cut by 0 bases and J by 0 bases, with 12 bases left in between. This CDR3 has 17 amino acids. Germline values: CDR1 MRHNA, CDR2 SNTAGT. The CDR3 loop is CASSDSNHPSSYNEQFF. The CDR3 region has the DNA TGTGCCAGCAGTGACTCGAACCACCCGAGCTCCTACAATGAGCAGTTCTTC.

The count of this clone is one. The chain uses TRBV19 and TRBJ2-4; D unclear. Trimming removed 1 base from V and 1 base from J, with 8 bases in between. Germline V gives CDR1 LNHDA, CDR2 SQIVND (reference sequence). The CDR3 covers 15 residues. The CDR3 reads CASSIVWQAKNIQYF. The CDR3 nucleotides are TGTGCCAGTAGTATAGTATGGCAGGCCAAAAACATTCAGTACTTC.

This clone is a singleton in its sample. The CDR3 DNA sequence: TGTGCCAGCTCACCGGCTACAGGGTTCCACGAGCAGTACTTC. As protein: CASSPATGFHEQYF. The gene calls are TRBV18 and TRBJ2-7, with D tentatively TRBD1 (6 bases). The CDR3 runs to 14 residues. The germline gives CDR1 KGHSH, CDR2 LQKENI. The V gene lost 3 bases and the J gene lost 5 bases, with 14 bases spanning the gap.

This rearrangement joins TRBV6-5 to TRBJ2-7, with 13 bases aligning to TRBD2. V dropped 6 bases and J dropped 3; count of bases not matched to a gene: 5. The CDR3 is made up of 15 amino acids. CDR1 MNHEY and CDR2 SVGAGI come from the germline V gene. CDR3 amino acids: CASRQGLAGVYEQYV. As DNA, the CDR3 is TGTGCCAGCAGGCAAGGACTAGCGGGGGTCTACGAGCAGTACGTC.

This clone turned up a few times. The chain couples TRBV4-1 to TRBJ1-2; no reliable D call. CDR3 size: 13 residues. Trimming took off 0 bases at V and 7 bases at J, with 9 bases between the two ends. From germline, CDR1 is MGHRA and CDR2 YSYEKL. Here the CDR3 reads CASSQDGPAGYTF. In nucleotides, the CDR3 is TGCGCCAGCAGCCAAGACGGCCCCGCTGGCTACACCTTC.

The gene calls are TRBV19 and TRBJ2-4, with 7 nucleotides matching TRBD2. J gave up 8 bases and V 2 bases, and 3 bases lay outside the gene matches. Germline V CDR1 and CDR2: LNHDA, SQIVND (reference sequence). The CDR3 extends over 13 amino acids. The CDR3 loop reads CASSIQRDDIQYF. The CDR3 DNA sequence: TGTGCCAGTAGTATACAGCGGGATGACATTCAGTACTTC.

The chain carries TRBV7-2 and TRBJ2-7, with 8 positions matching TRBD1. J gave up 7 bases and V 5 bases, and 7 bases lay outside the gene matches. The CDR3 extends over 13 amino acids. Germline V lookup: CDR1 SGHTA, CDR2 FQGNSA. The CDR3 DNA reads TGTGCCAGCAGCGCTAGGACAGGGATTGAGCAGTACGTC. Residues: CASSARTGIEQYV.

The chain is built from TRBV7-9 and TRBJ2-3; no definite D call. CDR1 is SEHNR, CDR2 FQNEAQ, per germline (reference sequence). Trimming left V 5 bases short and J 2 bases short, with 14 bases between. The CDR3 runs to 15 residues. The CDR3 reads CASSPRGLNTDTQYF. CDR3 DNA sequence: TGTGCCAGCAGCCCCAGAGGCCTTAACACAGATACGCAGTATTTT.

This chain connects TRBV5-1 to TRBJ2-3; unclear D gene. The germline V and J ends were trimmed by 5 bases and 5 bases, with 15 bases remaining between them. This CDR3 region has 14 residues. Germline V gene lookup returns CDR1 SGHRS and CDR2 YFSETQ. CDR3 nucleotide sequence: TGCGCCAGCAGTGCCTGCGGAGTTGGAGATACGCAGTATTTT. Translated: CASSACGVGDTQYF.

The chain couples TRBV6-6 to TRBJ2-5; TRBD2 matches 8 bases. V trimming: 6 bases; J trimming: 5 bases; junction bases outside the gene matches: 14. This CDR3 has 16 amino acids. Per the germline V gene, CDR1 is MNHNY and CDR2 is SVGAGI (reference sequence). The CDR3: CASRTGQREPRETQYF. As DNA, the CDR3 is TGTGCCAGCAGGACTGGGCAGCGGGAGCCCCGGGAGACCCAGTACTTC.

The rearrangement joins TRBV29-1 to TRBJ2-5, with 10 bases aligning to TRBD2. Matching the DNA end better, TRBJ2-7 makes the J call doubtful. Germline-derived CDR1 and CDR2 are SQVTM and ANQGSEA. This CDR3 region has 14 residues. For the CDR3, the DNA is TGCAGCGTTGGAGGACGGACTAGCGGCTACGAGCAGTACTTC. It translates to CSVGGRTSGYEQYF.

This sequence joins TRBV7-9 and TRBJ2-5; 7 bases map to TRBD1. Germline V gene sequence: CDR1 SEHNR, CDR2 FQNEAQ (reference sequence). The CDR3 spans 15 residues. The ends lost 5 bases at V and 2 bases at J; junction bases unmatched: 8. The CDR3 loop is CASSPQGTAQETQYF. CDR3 in DNA: TGTGCCAGCAGCCCCCAAGGGACAGCTCAAGAGACCCAGTACTTC.

In regard to this clone: An end of the junction does not agree with germline; a read error may underlie this. The chain carries TRBV6-1 and TRBJ2-1; TRBD1 might be the D (6 bases). This CDR3 has 16 residues. Looked up from germline, CDR1 is MNHNS and CDR2 is SASEGT. The CDR3 nucleotides read TGTGCCAGCAGGGAAGGGACACCCAGCTCCTACAATGAGCAGTTCTTC. Amino acid sequence: CASREGTPSSYNEQFF.

The chain employs TRBV6-1 and TRBJ2-3; D gene uncertain. The germline gives CDR1 MNHNS, CDR2 SASEGT. The CDR3 runs 15 residues. V was cut by 6 bases and J by 4 bases, with 17 bases left in between. The CDR3 spells CASSNKWVSSDTQYF. CDR3 sequence (DNA): TGTGCCAGCAGCAACAAGTGGGTCTCATCAGATACGCAGTATTTT.

This clone was counted a few times. The V gene is TRBV29-1, the J gene TRBJ1-5; unclear D gene. CDR1 is SQVTM and CDR2 is ANQGSEA in the germline V gene. V lost 4 bases and J lost 5, with 9 bases in between. The CDR3 has 12 amino acids. Here the CDR3 DNA reads TGCAGCGTTGGAGAGGGATATCAGCCCCAGCATTTT. It translates to CSVGEGYQPQHF.

The chain uses TRBV2 and TRBJ1-5, with D possibly being TRBD1 (6 bases). The germline CDR1 and CDR2 sequences are SNHLY and FYNNEI. The CDR3 contains 15 residues. Deletions cut 4 bases from V and 7 bases from J, with 17 bases between. The CDR3 DNA sequence: TGTGCCAGCAGTGCAGATTTTGCAGGGACACAGCCCCAGCATTTT. This codes for CASSADFAGTQPQHF. Full variable domain (missing parts from reference TRBV2 and TRBJ1-5): EPEVTQTPSHQVTQMGQEVILRCVPISNHLYFYWYRQILGQKVEFLVSFYNNEISEKSEIFDDQFSVERPDGSNFTLKIRSTKLEDSAMYFCASSADFAGTQPQHFGDGTRLSIL.

The chain combines TRBV5-1 with TRBJ1-1; 9 nucleotides align to TRBD1. The CDR3 is made up of 14 amino acids. V trimming: 2 bases; J trimming: 4 bases; junction bases outside the gene matches: 3. Germline-derived CDR1 and CDR2 are SGHRS and YFSETQ. The CDR3, as DNA: TGCGCCAGCAGCTTAACAGGGGGCTTCACTGAAGCTTTCTTT. Protein product: CASSLTGGFTEAFF. Variable domain in full (rest from reference TRBV5-1 and TRBJ1-1): KAGVTQTPRYLIKTRGQQVTLSCSPISGHRSVSWYQQTPGQGLQFLFEYFSETQRNKGNFPGRFSGRQFSNSRSEMNVSTLELGDSALYLCASSLTGGFTEAFFGQGTRLTVV.

The chain is built from TRBV7-9 and TRBJ2-5; D gene unclear. Trimming pared 1 base from V and 5 bases from J, leaving 11 bases between. The CDR3 runs to 14 residues. CDR1 and CDR2 from the germline V gene are SEHNR and FQNEAQ (reference sequence). In nucleotides, the CDR3 is TGTGCCAGCAGCTTAGACGGAAAAGGGGAGACCCAGTACTTC. This encodes CASSLDGKGETQYF.

CDR3 in amino acids: CAWSSGEQFF. CDR3 DNA sequence: TGTGCCTGGAGCTCAGGAGAGCAGTTCTTC. The chain recombines TRBV30 with TRBJ2-1; D gene unclear. The CDR3 is 10 amino acids. Germline V gene lookup returns CDR1 GTSNPN and CDR2 SVGIG (reference sequence). Trimming shortened V by 3 bases and J by 10 bases, and 7 bases separated the two germline ends.

The chain carries TRBV5-4 and TRBJ2-3; 9 nucleotides line up with TRBD1. The CDR3 covers 18 residues. Germline assignment: CDR1 SGHNT and CDR2 YYREEE (reference sequence). V shed 4 bases and J 4 bases; nucleotides not matched to a gene: 16. The CDR3 is CASSTGQGAFERADTQYF. The CDR3 bases are TGTGCCAGCAGCACGGGACAGGGTGCATTTGAGAGGGCAGATACGCAGTATTTT.

The chain carries TRBV28 and TRBJ2-7; 10 bases are a match to TRBD2. There are 16 residues in the CDR3. In germline, CDR1 is MDHEN, CDR2 SYDVKM. Trimming at V came to 4 bases and at J to 7 bases, leaving 13 bases not matched to a gene. The CDR3 protein is CASSSPASGSSGEQYV. For the CDR3, the DNA is TGTGCCAGCAGTTCCCCGGCTAGCGGGAGTTCGGGGGAGCAGTACGTC.

V gene TRBV10-1 combines with J gene TRBJ2-2; the D gene is possibly TRBD2 (5 bases). The germline V gene has CDR1 WNHNN and CDR2 SYGVQD (reference sequence). The CDR3 consists of 14 residues. Trimming left V 4 bases short and J 7 bases short, with 13 bases between. CDR3 nucleotide sequence: TGCGCCAGCAGTGGGACGCCGGCGGGCGGGGAGCTGTTTTTT. Its protein is CASSGTPAGGELFF.

The rearrangement joins TRBV27 to TRBJ1-5; D unclear. V lost 4 bases, J lost 6 bases, and 16 bases lay in between. The CDR3 covers 15 residues. Germline V gene sequence: CDR1 MNHEY, CDR2 SMNVEV (reference sequence). CDR3 in DNA: TGTGCCAGCAGTTCCCAAGGACTCTGGGGTCAGCCCCAGCATTTT. This translates into CASSSQGLWGQPQHF.

This clone turned up a few times. The chain joins TRBV6-5 to TRBJ2-1, with 10 bases that match TRBD1. Per germline, CDR1 MNHEY and CDR2 SVGAGI. The CDR3 runs to 14 residues. Trimming took 5 bases from V and 6 from J; bases not matched to a gene: 4. The CDR3 here is CASSTRTGGNEQFF. CDR3 bases: TGTGCCAGCAGTACCAGGACAGGGGGCAATGAGCAGTTCTTC.

This chain joins TRBV2 and TRBJ2-2, with 9 bases fitting TRBD1. The trim removed 6 bases at V and 4 bases at J, leaving 9 bases unmatched. The CDR3 extends over 16 amino acids. Per the germline V gene, CDR1 is SNHLY and CDR2 is FYNNEI. CDR3 nucleotide sequence: TGTGCCAGCAGGAGAGAGGGGACAGGGAGCACCGGGGAGCTGTTTTTT. Its translation: CASRREGTGSTGELFF.

This clone was observed once. V is TRBV7-9 and J is TRBJ2-2; 10 bases map to TRBD1. The CDR3 is 16 amino acids. In germline, CDR1 is SEHNR, CDR2 FQNEAQ (reference sequence). Trimming cost V 7 bases and J 2 bases; bases outside gene matches: 7. The chain's CDR3 is CASKGDRGLNTGELFF. The CDR3 nucleotides are TGTGCCAGCAAGGGGGACAGGGGACTTAACACCGGGGAGCTGTTTTTT.

The V gene is TRBV6-5, the J gene TRBJ1-5; D is possibly TRBD1 (5 bases). CDR1 MNHEY and CDR2 SVGAGI come from the germline V gene. The CDR3 loop spans 15 amino acids. V was clipped by 6 bases and J by 6 bases, with 18 bases between them. The chain's CDR3 is CASSQTGQAGQPQHF. In nucleotides, the CDR3 is TGTGCCAGCAGCCAGACGGGGCAGGCGGGTCAGCCCCAGCATTTT.

This clone was seen only a few times. The gene calls are TRBV28 and TRBJ2-5; no clear D gene. CDR3 size: 15 residues. Germline V gene sequence: CDR1 MDHEN, CDR2 SYDVKM. Trimming shortened V by 7 bases and J by 1 base, and 16 bases separated the two germline ends. The CDR3 sequence is CASTLGRAFQETQYF. The CDR3 DNA follows: TGTGCCAGCACCCTAGGTAGGGCGTTCCAAGAGACCCAGTACTTC. Combining the CDR3 with reference TRBV28 and TRBJ2-5 gives the whole variable domain DVKVTQSSRYLVKRTGEKVFLECVQDMDHENMFWYRQDPGLGLRLIYFSYDVKMKEKGDIPEGYSVSREKKERFSLILESASTNQTSMYLCASTLGRAFQETQYFGPGTRLLVL.

The V gene is TRBV6-1, the J gene TRBJ1-5; 7 nucleotides line up with TRBD1. Germline CDR1 reads MNHNS; CDR2 reads SASEGT. The CDR3 spans 16 residues. The J segment lost 6 bases and the V segment lost 2 bases, leaving 10 bases of the junction unmatched. This chain's CDR3 is CASSEYGRGSGQPQHF. The CDR3 DNA reads as TGTGCCAGCAGTGAATACGGCAGGGGGAGCGGTCAGCCCCAGCATTTT.

The CDR3 nucleotides are TGCGCCAGCAGTTCGGGACAACCGAACACTGAAGCTTTCTTT. Protein sequence: CASSSGQPNTEAFF. The chain employs TRBV5-1 and TRBJ1-1, with TRBD1 as a possible D gene (6 bases). The CDR3 runs 14 residues. V lost 5 bases and J 1 base, leaving 12 bases between the germline ends. Germline loops: CDR1 SGHRS, CDR2 YFSETQ. Full variable domain (missing parts from reference TRBV5-1 and TRBJ1-1): KAGVTQTPRYLIKTRGQQVTLSCSPISGHRSVSWYQQTPGQGLQFLFEYFSETQRNKGNFPGRFSGRQFSNSRSEMNVSTLELGDSALYLCASSSGQPNTEAFFGQGTRLTVV.

The chain combines TRBV6-4 with TRBJ1-1; D is unclear. The V and J ends lost 6 bases and 4 bases respectively, with 12 bases between them. This CDR3 has 13 residues. Germline V CDR1 and CDR2: MRHNA, SNTAGT. The CDR3 bases are TGTGCCAGCAGCGCGGAGTCGAGCACTGAAGCTTTCTTT. Its protein is CASSAESSTEAFF.